This TCR beta chain was found in a study of cytomegalovirus exposure and HLA in healthy donors. Study overall: A prior study identified 90 million to 120 million unique TCR beta sequences from roughly 180 million T cells.

This PCR relied on a set of 60 Vbeta primers and 13 Jbeta primers. Some clones are missing from TCRdb's copy, which holds only in-frame ones; the method was immunoSEQ multiplex PCR. The table for this sample gives around 100,000 clones. Turning to this clone: The antigen is undetermined.

Study-wide findings and caveats: In an earlier analysis, about 90% or about 30%: the productive usage of most TCR beta V segments.

The CDR3 covers 14 residues. V lost 5 bases, J lost 2 bases, and 5 bases stayed unmatched. CDR1 and CDR2 from the germline V gene are MDHEN and SYDVKM. Unrecorded immune exposures were likely, despite nominal health at sampling. The rearrangement uses TRBV28 and TRBJ2-7, with 8 bases matching TRBD1. Material: PBMCs. The receptor comes from a man aged 35 to 55 in good health and CMV-seropositive. CDR3 residues: CASSIGQGPYEQYF. Here the CDR3 DNA reads TGTGCCAGCAGTATCGGACAGGGCCCCTACGAGCAGTACTTC.